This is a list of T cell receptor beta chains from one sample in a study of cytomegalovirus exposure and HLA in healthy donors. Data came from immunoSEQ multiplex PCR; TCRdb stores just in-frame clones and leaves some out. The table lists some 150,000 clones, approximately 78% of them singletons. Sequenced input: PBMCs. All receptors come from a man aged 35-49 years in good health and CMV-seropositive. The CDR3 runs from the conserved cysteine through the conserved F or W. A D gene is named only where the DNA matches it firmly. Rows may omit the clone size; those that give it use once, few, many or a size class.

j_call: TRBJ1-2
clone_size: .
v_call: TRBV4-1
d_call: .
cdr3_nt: TGCGCCAGCAGCCAAGACGGCGCAGGGTTATATGGCTACACCTTC
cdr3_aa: CASSQDGAGLYGYTF

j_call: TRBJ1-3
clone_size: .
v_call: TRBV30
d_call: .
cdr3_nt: TGTGCCTGGAAATTCCACTCTGGAAACACCATATATTTT
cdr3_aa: CAWKFHSGNTIYF

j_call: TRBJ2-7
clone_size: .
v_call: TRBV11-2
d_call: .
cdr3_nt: TGTGCCAGCAGCTTCCAAGGGACTGTAACCTACGAGCAGTACTTC
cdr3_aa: CASSFQGTVTYEQYF

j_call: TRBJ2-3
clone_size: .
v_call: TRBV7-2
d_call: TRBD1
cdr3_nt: TGTGCCAGCAGCTTAGCTAGACAGGGGGCTCATTCAGATACGCAGTATTTT
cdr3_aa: CASSLARQGAHSDTQYF

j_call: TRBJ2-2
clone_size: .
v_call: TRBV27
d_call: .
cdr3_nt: TGTGCCAGCAGTTTAAACGTCTGGGGAGATTACACCGGGGAGCTGTTTTTT
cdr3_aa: CASSLNVWGDYTGELFF

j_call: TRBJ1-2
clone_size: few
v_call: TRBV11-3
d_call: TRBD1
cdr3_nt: TGTGCCAGCAGCCCGGGACAGGACTATGGCTACACCTTC
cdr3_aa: CASSPGQDYGYTF

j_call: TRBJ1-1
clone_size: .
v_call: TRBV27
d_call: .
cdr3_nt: TGTGCCAGCAGTTTAACCAGAAACACTGAAGCTTTCTTT
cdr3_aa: CASSLTRNTEAFF

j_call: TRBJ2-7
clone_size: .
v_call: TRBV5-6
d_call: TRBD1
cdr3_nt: TGTGCCAGCACCCGGACCGAGGGACAGGGGGCAGGGGAGCAGTACTTC
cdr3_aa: CASTRTEGQGAGEQYF

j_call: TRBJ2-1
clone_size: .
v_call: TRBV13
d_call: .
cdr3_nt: TGTGCCAGCAGCGTACTAGAGACAGGTCCCTACAATGAGCAGTTCTTC
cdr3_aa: CASSVLETGPYNEQFF

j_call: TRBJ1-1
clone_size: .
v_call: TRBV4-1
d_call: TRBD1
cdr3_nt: TGCGCCAGCAGCCAGGGGGACAGATGGAACACTGAAGCTTTCTTT
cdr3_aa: CASSQGDRWNTEAFF

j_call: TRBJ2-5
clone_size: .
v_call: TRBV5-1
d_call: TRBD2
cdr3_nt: TGCGCCAGCAGCCCCGGGACTAGGGAAGAGACCCAGTACTTC
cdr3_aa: CASSPGTREETQYF

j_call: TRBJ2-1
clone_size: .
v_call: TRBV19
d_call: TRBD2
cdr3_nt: TGTGCCAGTAGTATCTCGGTTTGGGGGAGGGCCAATGAGCAGTTCTTC
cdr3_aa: CASSISVWGRANEQFF

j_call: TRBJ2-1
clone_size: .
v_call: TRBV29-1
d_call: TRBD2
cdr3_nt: TGCAGCGTGGCCCAGCGGCTAGCGGGATTCAATGAGCAGTTCTTC
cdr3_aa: CSVAQRLAGFNEQFF

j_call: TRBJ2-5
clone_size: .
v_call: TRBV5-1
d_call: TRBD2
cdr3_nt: TGCGCCAGCACCCGGGGGGACCAAGAGACCCAGTACTTC
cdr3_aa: CASTRGDQETQYF

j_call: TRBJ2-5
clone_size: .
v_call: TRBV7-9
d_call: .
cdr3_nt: TGTGCCAGCAGCTCTGAAGACAGGTTGGAAGAGACCCAGTACTTC
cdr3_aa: CASSSEDRLEETQYF

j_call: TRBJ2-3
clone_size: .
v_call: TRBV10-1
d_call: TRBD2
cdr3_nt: TGCGCCAGCGGGGGACTAGCGGGAGACACAGATACGCAGTATTTT
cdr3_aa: CASGGLAGDTDTQYF

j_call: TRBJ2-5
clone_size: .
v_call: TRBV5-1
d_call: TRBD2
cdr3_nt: TGCGCCAGCAGCCATCCGTCCATTCAGTCTAGCGGCTTCCGCAAAGAGACCCAGTACTTC
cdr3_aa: CASSHPSIQSSGFRKETQYF

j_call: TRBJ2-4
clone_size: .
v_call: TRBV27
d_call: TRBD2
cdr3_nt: TGTGCCAGCAGCCCCTTAGGACTAGCGGGGGAGAAAAACATTCAGTACTTC
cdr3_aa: CASSPLGLAGEKNIQYF

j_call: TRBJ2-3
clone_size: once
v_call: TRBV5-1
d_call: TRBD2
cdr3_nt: TGCGCCAGCAGCTTACCACTACAGGAAGCGGGGACAGATACGCAGTATTTT
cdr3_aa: CASSLPLQEAGTDTQYF

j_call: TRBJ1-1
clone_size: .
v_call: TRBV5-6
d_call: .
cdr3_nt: TGTGCCAGCAGACCTAGACGACAGCTGAACACTGAAGCTTTCTTT
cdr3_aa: CASRPRRQLNTEAFF

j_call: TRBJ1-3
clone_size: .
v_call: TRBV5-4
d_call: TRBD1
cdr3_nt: TGTGCCAGCAGCAGGGACAGCCCGGCTGGAAACACCATATATTTT
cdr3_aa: CASSRDSPAGNTIYF

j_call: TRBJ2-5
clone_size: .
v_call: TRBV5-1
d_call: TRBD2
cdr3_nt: TGCGCCAGCAGCGTGGGTGGAGTAGCGGGAGTGGAGACCCAGTACTTC
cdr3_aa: CASSVGGVAGVETQYF

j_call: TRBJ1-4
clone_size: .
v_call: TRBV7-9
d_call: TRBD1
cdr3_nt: TGTGCCAGCAGCTTCCTTCCAGGGACAGAGGAGGAAAAACTGTTTTTT
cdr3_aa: CASSFLPGTEEEKLFF

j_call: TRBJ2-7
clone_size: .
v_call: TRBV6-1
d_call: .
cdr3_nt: TGTGCCAGCAGTGAAGCTTCAGGGCCGCACGAGCAGTACTTC
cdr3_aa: CASSEASGPHEQYF

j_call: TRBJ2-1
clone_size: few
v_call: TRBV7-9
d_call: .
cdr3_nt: TGTGCCAGCAGCTCTGAATTAGCTGGCAGTCTATACAATGAGCAGTTCTTC
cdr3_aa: CASSSELAGSLYNEQFF

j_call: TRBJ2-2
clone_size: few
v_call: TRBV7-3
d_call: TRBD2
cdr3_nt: TGTGCCAGCAGCTTACAGTCTAGCGGGAGTAGGACCGGGGAGCTGTTTTTT
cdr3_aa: CASSLQSSGSRTGELFF

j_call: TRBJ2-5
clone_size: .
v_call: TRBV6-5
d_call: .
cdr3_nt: TGTGCCAGCAGTTACTCTCCAAATCTGGAGTTAGAGACCCAGTACTTC
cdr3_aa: CASSYSPNLELETQYF

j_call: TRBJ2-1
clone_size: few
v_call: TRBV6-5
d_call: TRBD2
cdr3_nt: TGTGCCAGCAGCCAGACTAGCGGGAGGGTGTATGAGCAGTTCTTC
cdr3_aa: CASSQTSGRVYEQFF

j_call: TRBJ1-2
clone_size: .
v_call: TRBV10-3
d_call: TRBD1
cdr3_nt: TGTGCCATCGGGGACAGTTCCGGTGGCTACACCTTC
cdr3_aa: CAIGDSSGGYTF

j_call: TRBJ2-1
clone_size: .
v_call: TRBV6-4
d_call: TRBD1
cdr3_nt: TGTGCCAGCAGTGACTCGACAGGGTTCTCCAACGAGCAGTTCTTC
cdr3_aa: CASSDSTGFSNEQFF

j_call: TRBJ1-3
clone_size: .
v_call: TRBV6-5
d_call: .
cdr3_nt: TGTGCCAGCAGTTATGGGTCGGGGGCTGGAAACACCATATATTTT
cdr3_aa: CASSYGSGAGNTIYF

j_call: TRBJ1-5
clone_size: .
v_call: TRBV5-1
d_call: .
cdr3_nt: TGCGCCAGCAGCTTGGACGCTACGATCAATCAGCCCCAGCATTTT
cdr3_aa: CASSLDATINQPQHF

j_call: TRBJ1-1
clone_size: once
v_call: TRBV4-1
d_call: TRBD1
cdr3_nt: TGCGCCAGCAGCCGACAGGGGGGGATGAACACTGAAGCTTTCTTT
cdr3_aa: CASSRQGGMNTEAFF

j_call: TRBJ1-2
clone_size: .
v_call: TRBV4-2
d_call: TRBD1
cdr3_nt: TGTGCCAGCAGCCAAGATTGGCTCGGACAGGGCTCCTATGGCTACACCTTC
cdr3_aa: CASSQDWLGQGSYGYTF

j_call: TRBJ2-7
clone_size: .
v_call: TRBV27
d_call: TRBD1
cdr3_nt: TGTGCCAGCAGTAAATACGGACAGGGGTACGAGCAGTACTTC
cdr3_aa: CASSKYGQGYEQYF

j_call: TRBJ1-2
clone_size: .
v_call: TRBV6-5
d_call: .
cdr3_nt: TGTGCCAGCAGTTACTCTCGGGACATCTACACCTTC
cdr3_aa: CASSYSRDIYTF

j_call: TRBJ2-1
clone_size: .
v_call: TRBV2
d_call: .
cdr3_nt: TGTGCCACAATCCCAGTATCCTACAATGAGCAGTTCTTC
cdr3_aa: CATIPVSYNEQFF

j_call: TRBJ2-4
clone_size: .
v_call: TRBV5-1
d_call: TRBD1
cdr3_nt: TGCGCCAGCAGCTCCTCCGGGACAGCCCTAAGCCTAGCCAAAAACATTCAGTACTTC
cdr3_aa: CASSSSGTALSLAKNIQYF

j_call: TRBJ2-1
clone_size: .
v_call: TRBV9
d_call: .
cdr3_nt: TGTGCCAGCAGCCCCCTCCATGAGCAGTTCTTC
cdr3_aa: CASSPLHEQFF

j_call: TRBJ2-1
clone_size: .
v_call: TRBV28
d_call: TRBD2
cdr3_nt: TGTGCCAGCAGTCTCCCGCTGTTAGCGGGAGAAAGGGCTGAGCAGTTCTTC
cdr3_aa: CASSLPLLAGERAEQFF

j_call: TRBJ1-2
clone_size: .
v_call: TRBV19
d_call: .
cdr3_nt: TGTGCCAGTAGTAAGGGAGGTACCTCTTCTAACTATGGCTACACCTTC
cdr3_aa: CASSKGGTSSNYGYTF

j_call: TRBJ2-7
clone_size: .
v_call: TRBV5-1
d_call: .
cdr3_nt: TGCGCCAGCAGCACCGGACTTAGCTCCTACGAGCAGTACTTC
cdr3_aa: CASSTGLSSYEQYF

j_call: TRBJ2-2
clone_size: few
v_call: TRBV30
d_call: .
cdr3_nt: TGTGCCTGGACCCCGGGGTTGAACACCGGGGAGCTGTTTTTT
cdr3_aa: CAWTPGLNTGELFF

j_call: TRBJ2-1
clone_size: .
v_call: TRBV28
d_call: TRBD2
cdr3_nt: TGTGCCAGCAGTACGGGACTAGCAGACAATGAGCAGTTCTTC
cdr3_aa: CASSTGLADNEQFF

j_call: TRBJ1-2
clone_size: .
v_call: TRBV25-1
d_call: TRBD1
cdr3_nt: TGTGCCAGCAGTGTCAGACAGGGCGCGGTTGGTGGCTACACCTTC
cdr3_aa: CASSVRQGAVGGYTF

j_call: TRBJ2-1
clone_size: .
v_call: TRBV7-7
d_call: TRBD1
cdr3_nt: TGTGCCAGCAGCCTCGGGACAGCCAATGAGCAGTTCTTC
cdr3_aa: CASSLGTANEQFF

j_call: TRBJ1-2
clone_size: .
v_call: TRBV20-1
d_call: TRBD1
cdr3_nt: TGCCTCAGAACAGGGGACGGAGGCTACACCTTC
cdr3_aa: CLRTGDGGYTF

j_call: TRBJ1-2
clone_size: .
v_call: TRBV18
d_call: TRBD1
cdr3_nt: TGTGCCAGCTCACCGACAGGGGGCGACGACTATGGCTACACCTTC
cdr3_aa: CASSPTGGDDYGYTF

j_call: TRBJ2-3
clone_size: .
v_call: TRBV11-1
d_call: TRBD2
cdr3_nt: TGTGCCAGCAGCGAAACTAGCGGGAGGACCACAGATACGCAGTATTTT
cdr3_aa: CASSETSGRTTDTQYF

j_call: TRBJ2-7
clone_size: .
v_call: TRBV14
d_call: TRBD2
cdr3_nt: TGTGCCAGCAGCCAAGTCCTGGGGGTAGCGGGAGTCGGCGAGCAGTACTTC
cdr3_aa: CASSQVLGVAGVGEQYF

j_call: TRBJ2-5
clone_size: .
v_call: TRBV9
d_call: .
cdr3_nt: TGTGCCAGCAGCGTAGAGGGGTCCCCTTTCGCCCAAGAGACCCAGTACTTC
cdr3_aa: CASSVEGSPFAQETQYF

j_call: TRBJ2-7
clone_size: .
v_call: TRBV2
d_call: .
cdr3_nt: TGTGCCGGAGGGACCGGGCTAGGAGAGCAGTACTTC
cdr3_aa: CAGGTGLGEQYF

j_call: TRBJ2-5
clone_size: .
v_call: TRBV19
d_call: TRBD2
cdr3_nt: TGTGCCAGTAGTGCTAGCGGGAGGGTTCACGAGACCCAGTACTTC
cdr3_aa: CASSASGRVHETQYF

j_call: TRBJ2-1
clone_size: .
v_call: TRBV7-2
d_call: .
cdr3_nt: TGTGCCAGCAGCTTAAATCCGACAGGCTACAATGAGCAGTTCTTC
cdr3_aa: CASSLNPTGYNEQFF

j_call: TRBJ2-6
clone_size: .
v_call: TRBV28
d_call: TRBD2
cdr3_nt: TGTGCCGCCTGCGGGGGAAGTTCTGGGGCCAACGTCCTGACTTTC
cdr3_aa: CAACGGSSGANVLTF

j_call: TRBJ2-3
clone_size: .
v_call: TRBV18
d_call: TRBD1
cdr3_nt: TGTGCCAGCTCACGACAGGGACAGACGAGCACAGATACGCAGTATTTT
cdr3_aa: CASSRQGQTSTDTQYF

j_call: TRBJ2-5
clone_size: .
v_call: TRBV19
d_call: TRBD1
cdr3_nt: TGTGCCAGTAGCCTCACGCCACAGGGGACCCAAGAGACCCAGTACTTC
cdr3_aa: CASSLTPQGTQETQYF